This note documents a single T cell receptor beta chain sequence. The CDR3 has 18 residues. Germline CDR1 SGHDT, CDR2 YYEEEE. The V and J ends lost 5 bases and 6 bases, in that order; junction bases with no gene match: 16. Sequencing was performed with immunoSEQ multiplex PCR; in TCRdb, only in-frame clones are kept and a portion is missing. The profile covers 250,000 to 350,000 clones, with roughly 86% appearing a single time and 2.5% to 3.5% taken by the ten largest. The data derive from a study of blood T cell repertoires in COVID-19. The chain has TRBV5-6 and TRBJ2-1; TRBD2 agrees at 11 bases. Specimen: PBMCs or T cells enriched from blood (not recorded which). This receptor was identified in a woman aged 45-65 years who had been exposed to COVID-19. Written as DNA, the CDR3 is TGTGCCAGCAGTCAAATCGGGCTAGCGGGGGGTTTAAGCAATGAGCAGTTCTTC. It specifies CASSQIGLAGGLSNEQFF.